A single sample is the source of the 23 T cell receptor beta chains below, sequenced in a study of blood T cell repertoires in COVID-19. The data were produced by immunoSEQ multiplex PCR, yet TCRdb's version contains in-frame clones alone and is incomplete. The top ten clones hold about a sixth of a sample with about 74,000 clones, 75% to 85% of them seen once. Sequenced material: peripheral blood. The receptors originated from a human donor in a cohort sampled during active COVID-19.

This chain links TRBV6-1 with TRBJ2-6; the D gene is possibly TRBD2 (5 bases). The CDR3 sequence is 18 residues long. The germline gives CDR1 MNHNS, CDR2 SASEGT. V gave up 1 base and J gave up 0 bases, with 13 bases separating them. In DNA, the CDR3 is TGTGCCAGCAGTGAAGGATGGAGGATATTCTCTGGGGCCAACGTCCTGACTTTC. This codes for CASSEGWRIFSGANVLTF.

The V gene is TRBV29-1, the J gene TRBJ2-7; D unclear. Per germline, CDR1 SQVTM and CDR2 ANQGSEA. This CDR3 has 11 residues. V shed 2 bases and J shed 1 base, with 3 bases lying between them. The CDR3 is CSVEQSYEQYF. DNA of the CDR3: TGCAGCGTTGAACAATCCTACGAGCAGTACTTC.

The chain links TRBV11-2 to TRBJ2-7, with D unclear. Trimming took off 3 bases at V and 4 bases at J, with 10 bases between the two ends. This CDR3 is 13 amino acids long. Germline V gene data show CDR1 as SGHAT and CDR2 as FQNNGV. CDR3 sequence reads: CASSLSTAYEQYF. The CDR3 DNA sequence: TGTGCCAGCAGCTTGTCTACAGCTTACGAGCAGTACTTC.

This chain links TRBV30 with TRBJ2-3, with TRBD2 identical over 13 bases. Germline V CDR1 and CDR2: GTSNPN, SVGIG (reference sequence). V shed 4 bases and J 2 bases; nucleotides not matched to a gene: 9. The CDR3 spans 17 residues. The CDR3 DNA sequence: TGTGCCTGGAAAAACCCTGGACTAGCGGGAGTCACAGATACGCAGTATTTT. Translated: CAWKNPGLAGVTDTQYF.

V usage is TRBV5-5 and J usage is TRBJ2-3; 7 nucleotides agree with TRBD2. Losses at the gene ends were 1 base for V and 6 bases for J; bases not matched to a gene: 8. CDR3 length equals 15 residues. Per the germline V gene, CDR1 is SGHKS and CDR2 is YYEKEE (reference sequence). The chain's CDR3 is CASSLRLADGDTQYF. In DNA, the CDR3 is TGTGCCAGCAGCTTGCGCCTAGCGGACGGGGATACGCAGTATTTT.

J is TRBJ2-3 and V is TRBV5-5; 7 bases line up with TRBD1. CDR3 size: 15 residues. The germline gives CDR1 SGHKS, CDR2 YYEKEE (reference sequence). The J segment lost 5 bases and the V segment lost 6 bases, leaving 12 bases of the junction unmatched. DNA of the CDR3: TGTGCCAGCACCCTGACAGGGCTCCTCGGAGATACGCAGTATTTT. Translated, it gives CASTLTGLLGDTQYF.

The V call is TRBV7-2, the J call TRBJ2-1, with 9 nucleotides matching TRBD2. V shed 5 bases, J shed 3 bases, and the junction held 8 bases outside the gene matches. CDR1 is SGHTA, CDR2 FQGNSA, per germline. The CDR3 runs to 16 residues. The CDR3 DNA sequence: TGTGCCAGCAGCCCGCGGGGGGGGAGACACTACAATGAGCAGTTCTTC. Its translation: CASSPRGGRHYNEQFF.

The rearrangement uses TRBV7-8 and TRBJ2-7, with TRBD1 matching over 8 bases. Germline trimming cut 3 bases from V and 2 bases from J; bases unmatched to any gene: 6. The CDR3 runs 15 residues. Germline CDR1 reads SGHVS; CDR2 reads FQNEAQ. The CDR3: CASSFWTGLPYEQYF. As DNA, the CDR3 is TGTGCCAGCAGCTTTTGGACAGGGCTTCCCTACGAGCAGTACTTC.

This chain links TRBV30 with TRBJ2-3, with a tentative D call TRBD1 (5 bases). The CDR3 extends over 12 amino acids. The germline gives CDR1 GTSNPN, CDR2 SVGIG (reference sequence). The V end lost 1 base, the J end lost 4 bases, and 6 bases lay between the germline ends. DNA for the CDR3: TGTGCCTGGAGTGGGGGCCCAGATACGCAGTATTTT. It is translated as CAWSGGPDTQYF.

The V and J genes are TRBV7-2 and TRBJ2-1; TRBD2 matches 16 bases. From germline, CDR1 is SGHTA and CDR2 FQGNSA. This CDR3 has 17 amino acids. V was pared by 4 bases and J by 12 bases, with 12 bases of the junction left unmatched. Here the CDR3 reads CASSSPGLAGGEGAQFF. The CDR3 DNA is TGTGCCAGCAGCTCCCCGGGACTAGCGGGAGGGGAGGGGGCGCAGTTCTTC.

The table lists this clone with a few counts. The gene calls are TRBV2 and TRBJ2-7, with D perhaps TRBD1 (6 bases). The CDR3 length is 12 residues. CDR1 SNHLY and CDR2 FYNNEI come from the germline V gene. Trimming removed 8 bases at V and 3 bases at J, with 11 bases between. The CDR3 DNA follows: TGTGCCAGCGCCCAGGGGTTCTACGAGCAGTACTTC. It codes for CASAQGFYEQYF.

The V and J genes are TRBV19 and TRBJ2-5; D is perhaps TRBD2 (6 bases). V lost 5 bases and J lost 5, with 15 bases in between. This CDR3 is built from 14 residues. Germline-derived CDR1 and CDR2 are LNHDA and SQIVND (reference sequence). The CDR3 coding sequence is TGTGCCAGTAGTGTGTCTCCCAGCGGGGAGACCCAGTACTTC. Its translation: CASSVSPSGETQYF.

The chain links TRBV9 to TRBJ2-1; 11 nucleotides align to TRBD2. Trimming took 4 bases from V and 2 from J; bases not matched to a gene: 17. Germline assignment: CDR1 SGDLS and CDR2 YYNGEE. This CDR3 comprises 20 residues. CDR3 protein: CASSPRELAGVGSTYNEQFF. CDR3 in DNA: TGTGCCAGCAGCCCTAGGGAACTAGCGGGAGTGGGGTCAACCTACAATGAGCAGTTCTTC.

The chain joins TRBV19 to TRBJ1-6; 8 bases align to TRBD1. The CDR3 runs 15 residues. With 5 bases clipped from V and 9 bases from J, the junction kept 9 bases outside the gene matches. Germline CDR1 is LNHDA and CDR2 is SQIVND (reference sequence). DNA for the CDR3: TGTGCCAGTAGTTCTACAGGACAGGGCCGTTCACCCCTCCACTTT. Translating gives CASSSTGQGRSPLHF.

This sequence joins TRBV7-9 and TRBJ1-5; the D is unclear. Per germline, CDR1 SEHNR and CDR2 FQNEAQ (reference sequence). This CDR3 has 13 amino acids. V was pared by 1 base and J by 4 bases, with 5 bases between. CDR3 bases: TGTGCCAGCAGCTTAGACGGGAATCAGCCCCAGCATTTT. This gives the protein CASSLDGNQPQHF. Full variable domain (remainder filled in from reference TRBV7-9 and TRBJ1-5): DTGVSQNPRHKITKRGQNVTFRCDPISEHNRLYWYRQTLGQGPEFLTYFQNEAQLEKSRLLSDRFSAERPKGSFSTLEIQRTEQGDSAMYLCASSLDGNQPQHFGDGTRLSIL.

The chain couples TRBV28 to TRBJ2-7, with TRBD1 matching over 7 bases. The V gene end was trimmed by 5 bases and the J gene end by 0 bases; junction bases not matched to a gene: 7. The CDR3 runs to 15 residues. The V gene's germline CDR1 is MDHEN and CDR2 SYDVKM. The chain's CDR3 is CASSLTGALSYEQYF. The CDR3 DNA follows: TGTGCCAGCAGTCTTACAGGGGCCCTCTCCTACGAGCAGTACTTC.

The chain uses TRBV6-6 and TRBJ1-1; D perhaps matches TRBD1 (5 bases). CDR1 is MNHNY, CDR2 SVGAGI, per germline (reference sequence). V dropped 0 bases and J dropped 0 bases, with 8 bases sitting between them. This CDR3 has 15 amino acids. The CDR3, as DNA: TGTGCCAGCAGTTACTCCCCGACAGTGAACACTGAAGCTTTCTTT. This codes for CASSYSPTVNTEAFF.

This clone was seen a handful of times. The J gene is TRBJ2-7, the V gene TRBV11-2; TRBD1 might be the D (5 bases). This CDR3 spans 15 amino acids. Germline CDR1 SGHAT, CDR2 FQNNGV. Trimming cost V 1 base and J 0 bases, with 10 bases left between them. CDR3 loop: CASSLVLDNSYEQYF. In DNA, the CDR3 is TGTGCCAGCAGCTTAGTGTTGGACAACTCCTACGAGCAGTACTTC.

This chain uses TRBV7-9 with TRBJ2-1; TRBD2 matches at 8 bases. Germline loops: CDR1 SEHNR, CDR2 FQNEAQ (reference sequence). This CDR3 has 14 amino acids. V shed 6 bases, J shed 4 bases, and the junction held 5 bases outside the gene matches. The chain's CDR3 is CASRTGGSYNEQFF. Written as DNA, the CDR3 is TGTGCCAGCAGGACGGGGGGGTCGTACAATGAGCAGTTCTTC.

The rearrangement links TRBV6-1 to TRBJ2-7, with a weak D call TRBD1 (5 bases). Germline lookup yields CDR1 MNHNS and CDR2 SASEGT. V lost 2 bases, J lost 2 bases, and 10 bases lay in between. This CDR3 has 14 amino acids. CDR3 protein: CASSEPDRPYEQYF. CDR3 bases: TGTGCCAGCAGTGAACCCGACAGACCCTACGAGCAGTACTTC.

The chain links TRBV29-1 to TRBJ1-1; the D is unclear. The V end was cut by 0 bases, the J end by 1 base, with 18 bases between. The germline V gene has CDR1 SQVTM and CDR2 ANQGSEA. The CDR3 sequence is 17 residues long. CDR3 nucleotide sequence: TGCAGCGTTGAAGATAGCAAACGCGGATCGGGGAACACTGAAGCTTTCTTT. This encodes CSVEDSKRGSGNTEAFF.

The chain links TRBV18 to TRBJ2-7; 10 bases line up with TRBD2. Unmatched junction bases numbered 9, after V lost 2 bases and J lost 5 bases. The CDR3 consists of 16 residues. CDR1 is KGHSH and CDR2 is LQKENI in the germline V gene. CDR3 loop: CASSPSASGSLDEQYF. The CDR3 nucleotides are TGTGCCAGCTCACCATCGGCTAGCGGGAGTCTCGACGAGCAGTACTTC.

The chain links TRBV18 to TRBJ1-1, with D uncertain. The V and J ends lost 2 bases and 3 bases respectively, with 13 bases between them. Germline CDR1 reads KGHSH; CDR2 reads LQKENI. The CDR3 runs to 15 residues. Here the CDR3 DNA reads TGTGCCAGCTCACCATTCCAGGCTGATGACACTGAAGCTTTCTTT. Its translation: CASSPFQADDTEAFF.